The 26 T cell receptor beta chains in this list originate from one sample, sequenced in a study of T-cell memory formation after mild COVID-19. From the 5' RACE reads, TCRdb called clonotypes with MiXCR, one entry per CDR3 protein. Of 350,000 to 500,000 distinct CDR3 sequences detected, about 22% appear once; the ten largest clones hold roughly 14%. The sample taken for sequencing was PBMCs or a T cell subset sorted from them (not recorded which). The receptor source for this set is an adult woman who had mild COVID-19 (a few samples of this study predate the infection). Cell type and time point are not known.

V is TRBV7-6 and J is TRBJ2-1; D gene unclear. V gave up 2 bases and J gave up 3 bases, with 14 bases separating them. The CDR3 consists of 16 residues. From germline, CDR1 is SGHVS and CDR2 FNYEAQ. CDR3 DNA sequence: TGTGCCAGCAGCTTAATTGACCCCGACGTCTACAATGAGCAGTTCTTC. Its protein product is CASSLIDPDVYNEQFF.

The gene calls are TRBV7-2 and TRBJ1-1, with D uncertain. Trimming stripped 5 bases from V and 2 bases from J, with 15 bases between. The V gene's germline CDR1 is SGHTA and CDR2 FQGNSA. The CDR3 has 15 amino acids. The CDR3 DNA follows: TGTGCCAGCAGCCCTATCCCTCGGGGAAACACTGAAGCTTTCTTT. Its translation is CASSPIPRGNTEAFF.

The chain combines TRBV7-2 with TRBJ2-5, with D perhaps matching TRBD1 (6 bases). This CDR3 comprises 15 residues. The V end was cut by 3 bases, the J end by 2 bases, with 13 bases between. From germline, CDR1 is SGHTA and CDR2 FQGNSA. CDR3 nucleotide sequence: TGTGCCAGCAGCTTTACTGGGACACCTCAAGAGACCCAGTACTTC. This encodes CASSFTGTPQETQYF. The entire variable domain, with the rest obtained from reference TRBV7-2 and TRBJ2-5, is as follows: GAGVSQSPSNKVTEKGKDVELRCDPISGHTALYWYRQSLGQGLEFLIYFQGNSAPDKSGLPSDRFSAERTGGSVSTLTIQRTQQEDSAVYLCASSFTGTPQETQYFGPGTRLLVL.

The chain recombines TRBV7-8 with TRBJ2-1; no reliable D call. This CDR3 is built from 14 residues. Germline-derived CDR1 and CDR2 are SGHVS and FQNEAQ. V gave up 6 bases and J gave up 5 bases, with 14 bases separating them. CDR3 residues: CASSLNTFDNEQFF. The CDR3 DNA follows: TGTGCCAGCAGTCTCAATACCTTTGACAATGAGCAGTTCTTC.

The V and J genes are TRBV3-1 and TRBJ2-5, with D possibly being TRBD2 (5 bases). The CDR3 spans 13 residues. Germline-derived CDR1 and CDR2 are LGHDT and YNNKEL (reference sequence). Trimming removed 4 bases at V and 9 bases at J, with 15 bases between. The CDR3 loop is CASSLRAYQAQYF. CDR3 DNA sequence: TGTGCCAGCAGCCTGAGGGCCTACCAGGCCCAGTACTTC.

This clonotype has more than one count but fewer than ten. V and J are TRBV11-3 and TRBJ2-5, with 8 bases matching TRBD1. Germline V CDR1 and CDR2: SGHNT, YENEEA. The ends lost 5 bases at V and 5 bases at J; junction bases unmatched: 4. The CDR3 has 13 amino acids. This CDR3 reads CASSRRGQETQYF. CDR3 DNA: TGTGCCAGCAGCCGCAGGGGGCAGGAGACCCAGTACTTC. The full variable domain, its missing parts supplied by reference TRBV11-3 and TRBJ2-5, is EAGVVQSPRYKIIEKKQPVAFWCNPISGHNTLYWYLQNLGQGPELLIRYENEEAVDDSQLPKDRFSAERLKGVDSTLKIQPAELGDSAVYLCASSRRGQETQYFGPGTRLLVL.

The V call is TRBV30, the J call TRBJ1-5; a weak D match, TRBD1 (6 bases). Germline lookup yields CDR1 GTSNPN and CDR2 SVGIG (reference sequence). The CDR3 has 13 residues. V was clipped by 2 bases and J by 5 bases, with 10 bases between them. This CDR3 reads CAWSRGGDQPQHF. Here the CDR3 DNA reads TGTGCCTGGAGTCGAGGGGGGGATCAGCCCCAGCATTTT.

This clonotype was observed a handful of times. The chain combines TRBV30 with TRBJ1-1; tentative D call: TRBD1 (6 bases). In germline, CDR1 is GTSNPN, CDR2 SVGIG (reference sequence). This CDR3 has 13 amino acids. The V end lost 3 bases, the J end lost 1 base, and 9 bases lay between the germline ends. CDR3 nucleotides: TGTGCCTGGAGCGGACAGCCGAACACTGAAGCTTTCTTT. This encodes CAWSGQPNTEAFF.

The rearrangement links TRBV12-3 or TRBV12-4 to TRBJ2-3; the match to TRBD1 covers 8 bases. CDR3 length equals 14 residues. V lost 6 bases, J lost 0 bases, and 2 bases stayed unmatched. CDR3 loop: CASRDRASTDTQYF. The CDR3 DNA reads as TGTGCCAGCAGGGACAGGGCTAGCACAGATACGCAGTATTTT.

The chain links TRBV6-5 to TRBJ2-3; 9 bases line up with TRBD2. The junction had 5 bases not matched to a gene; V was cut back by 6 bases and J by 1 base. The CDR3 runs 15 residues. Germline CDR1 and CDR2: MNHEY and SVGAGI. CDR3 in DNA: TGTGCCAGCAGCCTTAGCGGGAGCGGCACAGATACGCAGTATTTT. Protein product: CASSLSGSGTDTQYF.

The rearrangement links TRBV29-1 to TRBJ2-3; TRBD2 aligns across 10 bases. Germline CDR1 is SQVTM and CDR2 is ANQGSEA. The CDR3 extends over 16 amino acids. The V gene end was trimmed by 6 bases and the J gene end by 3 bases; junction bases not matched to a gene: 12. DNA of the CDR3: TGCAGCGTCCAGTCTCGGCTAGCGGGGGCAACAGATACGCAGTATTTT. It specifies CSVQSRLAGATDTQYF.

The CDR3 nucleotides read TGTGCTAGTGGTTTGCCTAATACAGGGGACCGGGGCAGCTCCTACGAGCAGTACTTC. Amino acid sequence: CASGLPNTGDRGSSYEQYF. This chain links TRBV12-5 with TRBJ2-7; 7 nucleotides line up with TRBD1. From germline, CDR1 is LGHNT and CDR2 FRNRAP. V lost 2 bases to trimming and J lost 0 bases; unmatched junction nucleotides: 16. The CDR3 spans 19 residues.

Only a few counts were recorded for this clonotype. This chain joins TRBV18 and TRBJ2-3; D may match TRBD1 or TRBD2 (5 bases each). V was cut by 2 bases and J by 2 bases, with 8 bases left in between. Per germline, CDR1 KGHSH and CDR2 LQKENI. The CDR3 extends over 14 amino acids. CDR3: CASSPMGVTDTQYF. The CDR3 region has the DNA TGTGCCAGCTCACCAATGGGGGTCACAGATACGCAGTATTTT.

The gene calls are TRBV13 and TRBJ2-7, with 10 bases fitting TRBD2. This CDR3 spans 15 amino acids. V shed 0 bases, J shed 6 bases, and the junction held 5 bases outside the gene matches. Germline V CDR1 and CDR2: PRHDT, FYEKMQ (reference sequence). This CDR3 reads CASSLGTSGPLEQYF. CDR3 DNA: TGTGCCAGCAGCTTAGGGACTAGCGGGCCGCTCGAGCAGTACTTC.

This chain connects TRBV7-9 to TRBJ2-3; D uncertain. The CDR3 length is 14 residues. Germline CDR1 is SEHNR and CDR2 is FQNEAQ (reference sequence). The V end was cut by 7 bases, the J end by 1 base, with 12 bases between. The CDR3 loop is CASKKRRGTDTQYF. The CDR3 DNA is TGTGCCAGCAAGAAAAGAAGGGGCACAGATACGCAGTATTTT.

In its sample, this clonotype was seen many times. The gene calls are TRBV12-3 or TRBV12-4 and TRBJ1-2, with a weak D call TRBD1 (6 bases). There are 14 residues in the CDR3. Deletions cut 3 bases from V and 5 bases from J, with 13 bases between. In nucleotides, the CDR3 is TGTGCCAGCAGTTTGGGTCAGGGGACTTATGGCTACACCTTC. Amino acids: CASSLGQGTYGYTF.

V is TRBV10-3 and J is TRBJ2-7; 9 bases fit TRBD1. Germline CDR1 is ENHRY and CDR2 is SYGVKD. CDR3 length: 15 residues. The V and J ends lost 2 bases and 3 bases, in that order; junction bases with no gene match: 5. CDR3 DNA: TGTGCCATCAGTGAGGGGGACAGGGATCACTACGAGCAGTACTTC. Its translation: CAISEGDRDHYEQYF.

Regarding this clonotype: A much larger clone lies a single base off, so this may be a read error. This chain uses TRBV30 with TRBJ2-3; TRBD2 might be the D (6 bases). Deletions cut 6 bases from V and 4 bases from J, with 14 bases between. Germline lookup yields CDR1 GTSNPN and CDR2 SVGIG (reference sequence). This CDR3 is 13 amino acids long. In DNA, the CDR3 is TGTGCCTGTAGTCCCGGAGGGGCAGATACGCAGTATTTT. Translated, it gives CACSPGGADTQYF. The full variable domain, completed using reference TRBV30 and TRBJ2-3, is SQTIHQWPATLVQPVGSPLSLECTVEGTSNPNLYWYRQAAGRGLQLLFYSVGIGQISSEVPQNLSASRPQDRQFILSSKKLLLSDSGFYLCACSPGGADTQYFGPGTRLTVL.

This clonotype was seen more than once but under ten times. V is TRBV4-2 and J is TRBJ2-1, with 8 positions matching TRBD2. This CDR3 comprises 15 residues. Germline-derived CDR1 and CDR2 are LGHNA and YNFKEQ. The V segment lost 1 base and the J segment 8 bases; nucleotides outside the gene matches: 7. CDR3 sequence: CASSQVERELDEQFF. The CDR3 DNA follows: TGTGCCAGCAGCCAAGTAGAGCGGGAGTTGGATGAGCAGTTCTTC.

This clonotype showed up just a few times. This chain links TRBV7-8 with TRBJ2-7; D is undetermined. CDR1 is SGHVS, CDR2 FQNEAQ, per germline. There are 13 residues in the CDR3. V gave up 3 bases and J gave up 5 bases, with 11 bases separating them. CDR3 sequence: CASSLVRIHEQYF. CDR3 in DNA: TGTGCCAGCAGCTTGGTCAGAATCCACGAGCAGTACTTC.

The rearrangement uses TRBV7-2 and TRBJ1-4, with a tentative D call TRBD1 (6 bases). Germline CDR1 SGHTA, CDR2 FQGNSA. Trimming removed 5 bases from V and 5 bases from J, with 12 bases in between. CDR3 length: 14 residues. The CDR3 bases are TGTGCCAGCAGCCGGGACACCTTGAATGAAAAACTGTTTTTT. This codes for CASSRDTLNEKLFF.

The chain has TRBV6-1 and TRBJ2-7, with 10 bases that match TRBD2. Per germline, CDR1 MNHNS and CDR2 SASEGT. The CDR3 spans 15 residues. With V trimmed by 8 bases and J by 4 bases, 11 bases remained unmatched. The CDR3 loop is CASEVLAGVRYEQYF. CDR3 coding DNA: TGTGCCAGCGAAGTGCTAGCGGGAGTAAGGTACGAGCAGTACTTC.

V is TRBV7-9 and J is TRBJ1-2; D is ambiguous. Germline loops: CDR1 SEHNR, CDR2 FQNEAQ (reference sequence). This CDR3 spans 12 amino acids. Trimming took off 4 bases at V and 5 bases at J, with 8 bases between the two ends. CDR3 amino acids: CASSSEPYGYTF. As DNA, the CDR3 is TGTGCCAGCAGCTCAGAACCGTATGGCTACACCTTC.

The chain is built from TRBV20-1 and TRBJ2-7; possible D gene TRBD2, 6 bases. CDR1 is DFQATT and CDR2 is SNEGSKA in the germline V gene (reference sequence). The CDR3 contains 11 residues. V was pared by 3 bases and J by 11 bases, with 14 bases between. The CDR3 DNA reads as TGCAGTGCTAGGGGACTTGGGCTGGAGTACTTC. This translates into CSARGLGLEYF.

The chain recombines TRBV4-2 with TRBJ1-5; possibly TRBD1 for D (5 bases). The CDR3 consists of 15 residues. Germline V lookup: CDR1 LGHNA, CDR2 YNFKEQ. The ends were cut back, 1 base at V and 0 bases at J, with 7 bases in the middle. The CDR3 region has the DNA TGTGCCAGCAGCCAAGTCCAGGGTAGCAATCAGCCCCAGCATTTT. Its translation: CASSQVQGSNQPQHF.

The chain recombines TRBV20-1 with TRBJ2-5; no definite D call. The CDR3 has 14 residues. CDR1 and CDR2 (germline): DFQATT, SNEGSKA (reference sequence). Trimming removed 3 bases from V and 1 base from J, with 12 bases in between. CDR3 sequence (DNA): TGCAGTGCTAGGATCGGGCTAGTCCAAGAGACCCAGTACTTC. Encoded protein: CSARIGLVQETQYF.